Below, 24 T cell receptor beta chains from the same sample are listed, as sequenced in a study of early T cells in non-severe SARS-CoV-2 infection. TCRdb called the 5' RACE reads again in MiXCR, with one record for every CDR3 protein. The sample holds around 82,000 distinct CDR3 sequences; about 12% are singletons and the top ten take around 3.6%. Sample: whole blood. These receptors all come from an adult who was a healthcare worker with PCR-confirmed SARS-CoV-2 infection or an uninfected control (not recorded which).

The chain couples TRBV20-1 to TRBJ2-7; TRBD2 aligns across 7 bases. V dropped 2 bases and J dropped 2; count of bases not matched to a gene: 6. The CDR3 sequence is 14 residues long. CDR1 DFQATT and CDR2 SNEGSKA come from the germline V gene (reference sequence). CDR3 nucleotide sequence: TGCAGTGCTAGATCGCTAGCGGTTACCTACGAGCAGTACTTC. Translation: CSARSLAVTYEQYF.

Relative to its sample, this clonotype is medium-sized. CDR3 amino acids: CSVDTDTQYF. In DNA form, the CDR3 reads TGCAGCGTTGACACAGATACGCAGTATTTT. The chain employs TRBV29-1 and TRBJ2-3; no clear D. Trimming pared 3 bases from V and 2 bases from J, leaving 0 bases between. This CDR3 region has 10 residues. Germline values: CDR1 SQVTM, CDR2 ANQGSEA.

This rearrangement joins TRBV19 to TRBJ2-1; either TRBD1 or TRBD2 may fit D (5 bases each). CDR3 length: 17 residues. Germline V gene lookup returns CDR1 LNHDA and CDR2 SQIVND (reference sequence). V lost 0 bases and J lost 4, with 16 bases in between. This chain's CDR3 is CASSIDDGGVQYNEQFF. The CDR3 nucleotides read TGTGCCAGTAGTATAGACGATGGGGGAGTCCAATACAATGAGCAGTTCTTC.

This clonotype was counted a few times. The chain joins TRBV24-1 to TRBJ2-7; D perhaps matches TRBD2 (5 bases). V shed 1 base and J shed 6 bases, with 9 bases lying between them. Germline CDR1 is KGHDR and CDR2 is SFDVKD. CDR3 size: 13 residues. The CDR3 reads CATSDLTGSEQYF. In nucleotides, the CDR3 is TGTGCCACCAGTGATTTAACGGGATCCGAGCAGTACTTC.

This clonotype was counted many times. The chain uses TRBV6-1 and TRBJ2-5; the match to TRBD2 covers 9 bases. The V gene's germline CDR1 is MNHNS and CDR2 SASEGT. The CDR3 has 15 amino acids. The V and J ends lost 2 bases and 2 bases, in that order; junction bases with no gene match: 3. The DNA of the CDR3 is TGTGCCAGCAGTGAAACGGCGGGAGGGCAAGAGACCCAGTACTTC. Translating gives CASSETAGGQETQYF.

This clonotype was found many times. The rearrangement links TRBV5-4 to TRBJ2-1, with D perhaps TRBD2 (6 bases). V was trimmed by 3 bases and J by 5 bases, leaving 15 bases between them. In germline, CDR1 is SGHNT, CDR2 YYREEE (reference sequence). This CDR3 has 15 amino acids. The CDR3 is CASSWGGAHNNEQFF. Here the CDR3 DNA reads TGTGCCAGCAGCTGGGGCGGGGCCCACAACAATGAGCAGTTCTTC.

This chain uses TRBV7-9 with TRBJ2-3; unclear D gene. The CDR3 has 14 residues. V was pared by 3 bases and J by 4 bases, with 11 bases between. Germline loops: CDR1 SEHNR, CDR2 FQNEAQ (reference sequence). CDR3 protein: CASSFIGVADTQYF. The CDR3 nucleotides read TGTGCCAGCAGCTTTATAGGTGTAGCAGATACGCAGTATTTT.

This clonotype was counted at least ten times. V and J are TRBV10-3 and TRBJ2-5, with 10 bases aligning to TRBD1. The CDR3 is 16 amino acids. Germline CDR1 is ENHRY and CDR2 is SYGVKD. Trimming removed 0 bases from V and 2 bases from J; junction bases left unmatched: 3. DNA of the CDR3: TGTGCCATCAGTGAGTCGACAGGGGGCTGGCAAGAGACCCAGTACTTC. Encoded protein: CAISESTGGWQETQYF.

This clonotype was counted ten times or more. This sequence joins TRBV7-9 and TRBJ2-7; D is uncertain. The germline V and J ends were trimmed by 3 bases and 1 base, with 10 bases remaining between them. CDR3 length: 14 residues. Per the germline V gene, CDR1 is SEHNR and CDR2 is FQNEAQ (reference sequence). The CDR3 coding sequence is TGTGCCAGCAGCTTTACCAGTGGGTCCTACGAGCAGTACTTC. Its translation: CASSFTSGSYEQYF.

In this sample, this clonotype turned up many times. The chain employs TRBV3-1 and TRBJ2-3, with D tentatively TRBD2 (6 bases). The V and J ends lost 2 bases and 3 bases respectively, with 9 bases between them. The CDR3 contains 14 residues. CDR1 LGHDT and CDR2 YNNKEL come from the germline V gene (reference sequence). The CDR3 coding sequence is TGTGCCAGCAGCCAAAATCGGGGGACAGATACGCAGTATTTT. Encoded protein: CASSQNRGTDTQYF.

This clonotype has a handful of counts. V and J are TRBV10-3 and TRBJ1-5; 11 nucleotides align to TRBD1. V lost 3 bases to trimming and J lost 6 bases; unmatched junction nucleotides: 4. Germline values: CDR1 ENHRY, CDR2 SYGVKD. CDR3 length equals 15 residues. The CDR3 spells CAISDRTGGGQPQHF. In DNA form, the CDR3 reads TGTGCCATCAGTGATAGGACAGGGGGCGGTCAGCCCCAGCATTTT.

At least ten counts were recorded for this clonotype. This chain connects TRBV11-2 to TRBJ2-3; 11 bases map to TRBD2. The CDR3 sequence is 15 residues long. The germline V gene encodes CDR1 SGHAT and CDR2 FQNNGV. Trimming at V came to 1 base and at J to 8 bases, leaving 5 bases not matched to a gene. CDR3 sequence: CASSLGSGRAGTQYF. The CDR3 DNA sequence: TGTGCCAGCAGCTTAGGTAGCGGGAGGGCCGGTACGCAGTATTTT.

This clonotype was detected only a few times. The rearrangement joins TRBV5-1 to TRBJ2-3; 11 positions match TRBD2. Germline lookup yields CDR1 SGHRS and CDR2 YFSETQ. This CDR3 is 15 amino acids long. V lost 2 bases and J lost 1; bases outside the gene matches: 0. CDR3 coding DNA: TGCGCCAGCAGCTTACTAGCGGGGGGCACAGATACGCAGTATTTT. Its translation: CASSLLAGGTDTQYF.

V usage is TRBV27 and J usage is TRBJ2-1; 7 bases are a match to TRBD1. The CDR3 length is 16 residues. V lost 6 bases and J lost 7; bases outside the gene matches: 15. The germline V gene encodes CDR1 MNHEY and CDR2 SMNVEV (reference sequence). CDR3 bases: TGTGCCAGCAGCCTATCGGGACAGTTGGTTGTTAATGAGCAGTTCTTC. It codes for CASSLSGQLVVNEQFF.

This clonotype was seen a handful of times. The DNA for the CDR3 is TGTGCCAGCAGATTCGGAGGGTCCTCTGGAAACACCATATATTTT. It translates to CASRFGGSSGNTIYF. The gene calls are TRBV28 and TRBJ1-3; no clear D. The germline V gene encodes CDR1 MDHEN and CDR2 SYDVKM. V shed 6 bases and J shed 0 bases, with 12 bases lying between them. This CDR3 contains 15 residues.

This clonotype has a count of ten or more. Its ends do not fully match the called genes, so a read error is possible. The gene calls are TRBV7-9 and TRBJ1-2; unclear D gene. The germline V gene encodes CDR1 SEHNR and CDR2 FQNEAQ (reference sequence). This CDR3 spans 11 amino acids. CDR3 nucleotide sequence: TGCGCCAGCAGCTTGGGAGATGGCTACACCTTC. It encodes CASSLGDGYTF.

This clonotype was detected only a few times. V is TRBV24-1 and J is TRBJ2-1; TRBD2 matches at 7 bases. Germline V lookup: CDR1 KGHDR, CDR2 SFDVKD. Germline trimming cut 3 bases from V and 5 bases from J; bases unmatched to any gene: 3. The CDR3 consists of 14 residues. The CDR3 loop is CATSDRTRHNEQFF. As DNA, the CDR3 is TGTGCCACCAGTGATCGGACTAGACACAATGAGCAGTTCTTC.

This clonotype was detected many times. V gene TRBV28 combines with J gene TRBJ2-7; the D is unclear. This CDR3 region has 12 residues. CDR1 and CDR2 from the germline V gene are MDHEN and SYDVKM. Trimming removed 7 bases from V and 4 bases from J, with 11 bases in between. CDR3 amino acids: CASKSGPYEQYF. As DNA, the CDR3 is TGTGCCAGCAAAAGTGGCCCTTACGAGCAGTACTTC.

There are a few counts of this clonotype. The CDR3 sequence is CASSLDLDRVQYF. DNA for the CDR3: TGTGCCAGCAGCTTAGACTTGGACAGGGTTCAGTACTTC. This chain links TRBV11-2 with TRBJ2-4; 8 bases are shared with TRBD1. Looked up from germline, CDR1 is SGHAT and CDR2 is FQNNGV. This CDR3 spans 13 amino acids. Trimming at V came to 0 bases and at J to 11 bases, leaving 3 bases not matched to a gene.

V is TRBV18 and J is TRBJ1-1; 9 positions agree with TRBD1. This CDR3 region has 16 residues. Germline V lookup: CDR1 KGHSH, CDR2 LQKENI. J lost 1 base, V lost 6 bases, and 9 bases had no gene match. CDR3 amino acids: CASSPGQGLENTEAFF. CDR3 bases: TGTGCCAGCTCCCCGGGACAGGGACTCGAGAACACTGAAGCTTTCTTT.

This clonotype showed up just a few times. This chain links TRBV19 with TRBJ1-5; 9 bases line up with TRBD1. CDR3 length: 14 amino acids. V gave up 6 bases and J gave up 4 bases; unmatched junction bases: 4. CDR1 is LNHDA and CDR2 is SQIVND in the germline V gene (reference sequence). CDR3 in amino acids: CASSRGQGNQPQHF. The CDR3 DNA reads TGTGCCAGTAGCCGTGGACAGGGGAATCAGCCCCAGCATTTT.

The chain links TRBV7-9 to TRBJ2-1; 9 positions agree with TRBD2. The CDR3 consists of 16 residues. The junction had 4 bases not matched to a gene; V was cut back by 0 bases and J by 4 bases. The germline V gene encodes CDR1 SEHNR and CDR2 FQNEAQ (reference sequence). CDR3 DNA sequence: TGTGCCAGCAGCTTAGCTGCGGGACTAGCTTACAATGAGCAGTTCTTC. It yields the protein CASSLAAGLAYNEQFF.

This clonotype was seen a few times. This chain joins TRBV28 and TRBJ2-4; 7 bases are a match to TRBD1. CDR1 and CDR2 (germline): MDHEN, SYDVKM. The CDR3 is made up of 17 amino acids. V lost 6 bases, J lost 6 bases, and 17 bases stayed unmatched. The CDR3 nucleotides read TGTGCCAGCAGCCCTCTGGAGACAGGGAAGAATGGAAACATTCAGTACTTC. As protein: CASSPLETGKNGNIQYF.

The chain links TRBV5-1 to TRBJ1-4, with no clear D. CDR3 length: 15 residues. Trimming removed 4 bases from V and 8 bases from J, with 18 bases in between. Germline V gene sequence: CDR1 SGHRS, CDR2 YFSETQ. CDR3 DNA: TGCGCCAGCAGCAAACGAGGCGACGGAGGAGAAAAACTGTTTTTT. As protein: CASSKRGDGGEKLFF.